Presented here are 10 T cell receptor beta chains from one specimen sequenced in a study of graft-versus-host responses after intestinal transplantation. These receptors' antigens are unknown. Profiled with immunoSEQ multiplex PCR; TCRdb holds only in-frame clones, not every one. The table includes some 82,000 clones, around 87% detected once. The material sequenced was unstimulated CD8+ T cells sorted from spleen or lymph node cells, taken before transplant. All receptors come from a human donor who was the organ donor for an intestinal transplant.

V and J are TRBV27 and TRBJ2-7; TRBD2 aligns across 8 bases. The CDR3 loop spans 15 amino acids. The V gene's germline CDR1 is MNHEY and CDR2 SMNVEV (reference sequence). The junction had 9 bases not matched to a gene; V was cut back by 5 bases and J by 3 bases. In DNA, the CDR3 is TGTGCCAGCAGTAGGTCGGCGGGGGGAATCTACGAGCAGTACTTC. Translated, it gives CASSRSAGGIYEQYF.

This clone has a handful of counts. This chain's CDR3 is CASREDSYEKLFF. The CDR3 coding sequence is TGTGCCAGCAGAGAGGACAGTTATGAAAAACTGTTTTTT. The J gene is TRBJ1-4, the V gene TRBV28; tentatively, D is TRBD1 (6 bases). CDR1 MDHEN and CDR2 SYDVKM come from the germline V gene. This CDR3 is 13 amino acids long. V was cut by 6 bases and J by 6 bases, with 11 bases left in between.

This clone has just one count. The J gene is TRBJ1-1, the V gene TRBV6-5; D call uncertain. The CDR3 loop spans 15 amino acids. V was cut by 0 bases and J by 0 bases, with 8 bases left in between. Germline V gene sequence: CDR1 MNHEY, CDR2 SVGAGI. The CDR3, as DNA: TGTGCCAGCAGTTACTCGACGAGGATGAACACTGAAGCTTTCTTT. Residues: CASSYSTRMNTEAFF.

V is TRBV4-2 and J is TRBJ1-2; D unclear. The CDR3 is 15 amino acids. V lost 6 bases and J lost 0, with 14 bases in between. The germline V gene encodes CDR1 LGHNA and CDR2 YNFKEQ. Here the CDR3 DNA reads TGTGCCAGCAGTGACGCAGGAGTAGCTAACTATGGCTACACCTTC. This sequence encodes CASSDAGVANYGYTF.

The rearrangement links TRBV5-4 to TRBJ2-6; no clear D. V gave up 3 bases and J gave up 0 bases, with 16 bases separating them. This CDR3 is 18 amino acids long. Germline V gives CDR1 SGHNT, CDR2 YYREEE (reference sequence). The CDR3 region is CASSYRVGFHSGANVLTF. CDR3 coding DNA: TGTGCCAGCAGCTACCGTGTGGGATTTCACTCTGGGGCCAACGTCCTGACTTTC.

V is TRBV6-5 and J is TRBJ1-3; D unclear. CDR1 and CDR2 (germline): MNHEY, SVGAGI. V lost 5 bases to trimming and J lost 4 bases, with 9 bases between them. This CDR3 has 13 amino acids. The chain's CDR3 is CASSTAPGNTIYF. The CDR3 DNA sequence: TGTGCCAGCAGTACGGCCCCCGGAAACACCATATATTTT.

The gene calls are TRBV5-1 and TRBJ2-1; no reliable D call. The CDR3 consists of 14 residues. CDR1 and CDR2 from the germline V gene are SGHRS and YFSETQ. V dropped 2 bases and J dropped 1 base, with 7 bases sitting between them. CDR3 region: CASSLDSSYNEQFF. The CDR3 DNA sequence: TGCGCCAGCAGCTTAGATAGTTCCTACAATGAGCAGTTCTTC.

This clone was found a few times. The chain combines TRBV28 with TRBJ2-7, with 10 bases lining up with TRBD1. This CDR3 is 12 amino acids long. The germline gives CDR1 MDHEN, CDR2 SYDVKM. The CDR3 sequence is CATGQGVGEQYF. In DNA, the CDR3 is TGTGCGACCGGACAGGGGGTAGGCGAGCAGTACTTC.

The rearrangement links TRBV27 to TRBJ2-1; 7 bases align to TRBD2. CDR1 and CDR2 (germline): MNHEY, SMNVEV (reference sequence). The V and J ends lost 3 bases and 3 bases, in that order; junction bases with no gene match: 5. This CDR3 is built from 15 residues. CDR3 DNA sequence: TGTGCCAGCAGTTTTGAGTGGGGGGGCTACAATGAGCAGTTCTTC. Translating it yields CASSFEWGGYNEQFF.

This rearrangement joins TRBV9 to TRBJ2-5, with D tentatively TRBD1 (6 bases). Germline V gene lookup returns CDR1 SGDLS and CDR2 YYNGEE. CDR3 length equals 15 residues. Trimming cost V 0 bases and J 2 bases, with 11 bases left between them. Here the CDR3 DNA reads TGTGCCAGCAGCGTAGCTGGGACATCTCAAGAGACCCAGTACTTC. It yields the protein CASSVAGTSQETQYF.